These 18 T cell receptor beta chains share one sample of origin, sequenced in a study of blood T cell repertoires in COVID-19. The method was immunoSEQ multiplex PCR; TCRdb's version includes in-frame clones alone and lacks a portion of them. The repertoire holds roughly 32,000 clones, with roughly nine tenths as singletons. Sequencing was carried out using peripheral blood. These receptors were obtained from a man in his 60s with acute or convalescent COVID-19.

The rearrangement links TRBV6-1 to TRBJ1-2; 8 bases are a match to TRBD1. Germline CDR1 and CDR2: MNHNS and SASEGT. The trim removed 0 bases at V and 8 bases at J, leaving 5 bases unmatched. The CDR3 extends over 14 amino acids. The CDR3 is CASSEATGGGGYTF. CDR3 DNA sequence: TGTGCCAGCAGTGAAGCAACAGGGGGGGGAGGCTACACCTTC.

This chain connects TRBV6-6 to TRBJ1-2; 12 bases line up with TRBD1. CDR3 length: 12 residues. The ends lost 7 bases at V and 13 bases at J; junction bases unmatched: 7. Germline V gives CDR1 MNHNY, CDR2 SVGAGI (reference sequence). The CDR3 DNA reads TGTGCCAGCATGGGACAGGGGGCAGGTTCCACCTTC. Translating gives CASMGQGAGSTF.

This chain connects TRBV10-3 to TRBJ2-3; 10 nucleotides agree with TRBD1. V shed 2 bases and J 2 bases; nucleotides not matched to a gene: 7. Germline values: CDR1 ENHRY, CDR2 SYGVKD. The CDR3 is 17 amino acids. This CDR3 reads CAISERTGTGDTDTQYF. The CDR3 DNA is TGTGCCATCAGTGAGCGTACCGGGACAGGGGACACAGATACGCAGTATTTT.

This clone was seen once. The chain carries TRBV7-8 and TRBJ1-5; 11 positions match TRBD1. V shed 1 base, J shed 7 bases, and the junction held 3 bases outside the gene matches. Germline V gene sequence: CDR1 SGHVS, CDR2 FQNEAQ. CDR3 length: 15 residues. This CDR3 is CASSLGTGGGQPQHF. CDR3 nucleotide sequence: TGTGCCAGCAGCTTAGGGACAGGGGGCGGACAGCCCCAGCATTTT.

This sequence joins TRBV24-1 and TRBJ2-7, with D tentatively TRBD1 (6 bases). The CDR3 covers 13 residues. The ends were cut back, 5 bases at V and 5 bases at J, with 12 bases in the middle. The germline V gene encodes CDR1 KGHDR and CDR2 SFDVKD. The CDR3 bases are TGTGCCACCAGTGGGGGGCGCATCAACGAGCAGTACGTC. This encodes CATSGGRINEQYV.

The rearrangement joins TRBV11-2 to TRBJ2-1; 8 bases are shared with TRBD1. Germline trimming cut 5 bases from V and 5 bases from J; bases unmatched to any gene: 5. Per germline, CDR1 SGHAT and CDR2 FQNNGV. The CDR3 runs 14 residues. In DNA form, the CDR3 reads TGTGCCAGCAGCCCGGACAGGGCCCACAATGAGCAGTTCTTC. Translating it yields CASSPDRAHNEQFF.

This clone turned up a few times. The DNA for the CDR3 is TGTGCCAGCTCGTCTGGGGCCAACGTCCTGACTTTC. Protein sequence: CASSSGANVLTF. The chain combines TRBV6-5 with TRBJ2-6; unclear D gene. With 8 bases removed from V and 1 base from J, the gap between germline ends came to 3 bases. Germline-derived CDR1 and CDR2 are MNHEY and SVGAGI. There are 12 residues in the CDR3.

V gene TRBV7-9 combines with J gene TRBJ2-3; 8 bases map to TRBD1. Germline V lookup: CDR1 SEHNR, CDR2 FQNEAQ (reference sequence). The CDR3 contains 16 residues. The J segment lost 3 bases and the V segment lost 4 bases, leaving 9 bases of the junction unmatched. The CDR3 DNA reads TGTGCCAGCAGCTCGCAGGGGGCGCTAGGAACAGATACGCAGTATTTT. This gives the protein CASSSQGALGTDTQYF.

The chain links TRBV28 to TRBJ2-1; 7 bases agree with TRBD2. Looked up from germline, CDR1 is MDHEN and CDR2 is SYDVKM. Trimming took 5 bases from V and 7 from J; bases not matched to a gene: 20. CDR3 length equals 18 residues. The DNA for the CDR3 is TGTGCCAGCAGTCGGAACCTTCTTAGCGGGTCTCCACCAAATGAGCAGTTCTTC. This encodes CASSRNLLSGSPPNEQFF.

The chain carries TRBV21-1 and TRBJ2-7; the table gives TRBD1 as D, unverified against the DNA. TRBV21-1 is marked as a pseudogene. CDR3 length: 15 residues. CDR3 coding DNA: TGTGCCAGCAGCAAAGGGAATACAGGGACCTACGAGCAGTACTTC. This encodes CASSKGNTGTYEQYF.

This chain connects TRBV12-3 or TRBV12-4 to TRBJ2-7; possible D gene TRBD1, 6 bases. CDR3 length equals 12 residues. The V end lost 5 bases, the J end lost 3 bases, and 8 bases lay between the germline ends. In DNA form, the CDR3 reads TGTGCCAGCAGTCCCAGGGGCTACGAGCAGTACTTC. Translated, it gives CASSPRGYEQYF.

The count of this clone is one. This rearrangement joins TRBV18 to TRBJ2-1, with TRBD1 matching over 10 bases. The CDR3 is 13 amino acids. CDR1 is KGHSH, CDR2 LQKENI, per germline. The V and J ends lost 4 bases and 10 bases, in that order; junction bases with no gene match: 4. This CDR3 is CASSLDRGTEQFF. CDR3 sequence (DNA): TGTGCCAGCTCACTGGACAGGGGGACAGAGCAGTTCTTC.

In its sample, this clone was seen a few times. V and J are TRBV2 and TRBJ2-1, with 8 bases matching TRBD2. Trimming cost V 8 bases and J 4 bases; bases outside gene matches: 7. This CDR3 comprises 14 residues. Germline values: CDR1 SNHLY, CDR2 FYNNEI. The DNA of the CDR3 is TGTGCCAGCGTAAGCGGGAGAGTTTACAATGAGCAGTTCTTC. Translated, it gives CASVSGRVYNEQFF.

The gene calls are TRBV7-9 and TRBJ2-1; the match to TRBD2 covers 10 bases. The germline CDR1 and CDR2 sequences are SEHNR and FQNEAQ (reference sequence). V lost 2 bases, J lost 4 bases, and 2 bases stayed unmatched. This CDR3 is built from 15 residues. The CDR3 coding sequence is TGTGCCAGCAGCTTATCAGCGGGGGGGTACAATGAGCAGTTCTTC. It specifies CASSLSAGGYNEQFF.

V and J are TRBV11-3 and TRBJ1-6; D is uncertain. V was shortened by 5 bases and J by 5 bases, with 10 bases between the two germline ends. Germline lookup yields CDR1 SGHNT and CDR2 YENEEA. The CDR3 consists of 14 residues. CDR3 amino acids: CASSQNGDNSPLHF. The CDR3, as DNA: TGTGCCAGCAGCCAGAACGGGGATAATTCACCCCTCCACTTT.

The rearrangement uses TRBV2 and TRBJ2-1; no reliable D call. CDR3 length equals 13 residues. Trimming took 2 bases from V and 8 from J, leaving 10 bases between them. Per the germline V gene, CDR1 is SNHLY and CDR2 is FYNNEI. The chain's CDR3 is CASSERLRDEQFF. CDR3 DNA sequence: TGTGCCAGCAGTGAAAGGCTACGGGATGAGCAGTTCTTC.

This chain connects TRBV5-5 to TRBJ2-2; 10 bases are shared with TRBD1. CDR1 is SGHKS and CDR2 is YYEKEE in the germline V gene (reference sequence). The ends lost 4 bases at V and 7 bases at J; junction bases unmatched: 4. The CDR3 consists of 14 residues. For the CDR3, the DNA is TGTGCCAGCAGCCAGGACAGGGGGTTCGGGGAGCTGTTTTTT. It encodes CASSQDRGFGELFF.

V is TRBV4-1 and J is TRBJ2-1, with 12 positions matching TRBD2. CDR1 and CDR2 from the germline V gene are MGHRA and YSYEKL. Trimming removed 6 bases from V and 7 bases from J; junction bases left unmatched: 4. The CDR3 length is 14 residues. As DNA, the CDR3 is TGCGCCAGCAGTCTAGCGGGAGGGGGGAATGAGCAGTTCTTC. The encoded protein is CASSLAGGGNEQFF.